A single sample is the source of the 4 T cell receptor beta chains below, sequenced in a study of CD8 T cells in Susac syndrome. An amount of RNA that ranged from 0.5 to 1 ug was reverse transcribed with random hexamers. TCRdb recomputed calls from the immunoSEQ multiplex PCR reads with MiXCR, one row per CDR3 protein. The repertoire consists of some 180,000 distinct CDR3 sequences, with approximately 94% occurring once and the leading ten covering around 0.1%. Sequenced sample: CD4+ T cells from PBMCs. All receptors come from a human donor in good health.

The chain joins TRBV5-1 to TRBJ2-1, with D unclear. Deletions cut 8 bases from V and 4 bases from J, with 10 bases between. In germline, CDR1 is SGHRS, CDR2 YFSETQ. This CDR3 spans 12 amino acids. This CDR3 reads CASRWSYNEQFF. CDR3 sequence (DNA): TGCGCCAGTAGGTGGAGTTACAATGAGCAGTTCTTC.

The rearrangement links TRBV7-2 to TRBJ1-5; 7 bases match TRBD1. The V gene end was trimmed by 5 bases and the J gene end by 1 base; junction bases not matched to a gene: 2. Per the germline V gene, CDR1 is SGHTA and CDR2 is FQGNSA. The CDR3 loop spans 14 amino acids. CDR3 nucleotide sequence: TGTGCCAGCAGCCCCAGGGGGAGCAATCAGCCCCAGCATTTT. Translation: CASSPRGSNQPQHF. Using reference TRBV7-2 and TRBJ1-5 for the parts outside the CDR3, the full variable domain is GAGVSQSPSNKVTEKGKDVELRCDPISGHTALYWYRQSLGQGLEFLIYFQGNSAPDKSGLPSDRFSAERTGGSVSTLTIQRTQQEDSAVYLCASSPRGSNQPQHFGDGTRLSIL.

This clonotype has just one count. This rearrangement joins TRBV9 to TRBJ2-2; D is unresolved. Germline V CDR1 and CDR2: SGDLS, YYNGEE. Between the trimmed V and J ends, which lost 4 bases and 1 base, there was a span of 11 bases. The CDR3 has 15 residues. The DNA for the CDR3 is TGTGCCAGCAGCCCCAGTGAATTGAACACCGGGGAGCTGTTTTTT. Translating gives CASSPSELNTGELFF.

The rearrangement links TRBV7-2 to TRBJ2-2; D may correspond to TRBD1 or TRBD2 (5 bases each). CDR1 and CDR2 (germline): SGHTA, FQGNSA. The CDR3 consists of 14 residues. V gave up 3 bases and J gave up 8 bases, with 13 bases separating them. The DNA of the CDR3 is TGTGCCAGCAGCTTTCGTCCCGGGACGGGGGAGCTGTTTTTT. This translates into CASSFRPGTGELFF.